This T cell receptor beta chain was documented in a study of cytotoxic CD8 clonotypes in ibrutinib-treated CLL. As for the study in general: The subjects consisted of roughly ten relapsed/refractory and roughly 15 treatment-naive individuals, with 17 to 18 IGHV unmutated. Response samples were taken after a median roughly 13 months of treatment, range 6 to 36.

The table lists this clone with a count of one. Its target is not known. Regarding the study as a whole: Sampling times, which were not matched between the groups, differed between sustained-remission patients and progressing patients.

The authors obtained around 1.8 micrograms of genomic DNA from cryopreserved PBMCs for TCR beta libraries. The protocol was immunoSEQ multiplex PCR, while the TCRdb copy is restricted to in-frame clones and leaves out a portion. Of almost 85,000 clones listed, about 82% are singletons. The source is a human donor with chronic lymphocytic leukemia. The sequenced sample was PBMCs, obtained before ibrutinib treatment.

CDR3 in DNA: TGTGCCAGCAGCCCGCGGACTAGCGGGTTGGCAGATACGCAGTATTTT. Translated, it gives CASSPRTSGLADTQYF. V is TRBV7-6 and J is TRBJ2-3; 11 nucleotides agree with TRBD2. The CDR3 totals 16 residues. Germline V gene data show CDR1 as SGHVS and CDR2 as FNYEAQ. The V segment lost 5 bases and the J segment 4 bases; nucleotides outside the gene matches: 8.